This record concerns one T cell receptor (beta chain) sequence. The specificity of this receptor is unknown. No qualities accompany the bases; no much larger clone lies one base away. This sample was included in a study of blood T cell repertoires in COVID-19 (dated by TCRdb to about 2020). Regarding the research as a whole: The collaborator samples originated in the United States, Italy and Spain and spanned the acute and convalescent phases of COVID-19. The material from the prospective study consisted of cDNA or gDNA derived from T cells, B-cell-depleted T cells, or PBMCs. Deeply sampled blood TCRbeta repertoires from subjects exposed to, actively infected with, or recovered from COVID-19 were included in the dataset. A freely available public database, intended as a resource for researchers studying the immune response to SARS-CoV-2, is where the repertoires were released. Samples were obtained from the ongoing ImmuneRACE study (first 160 participants) and from 1,254 subjects provided by 6 global collaborators. The sample metadata nearly always contained a de-identified subject ID, COVID-19 status, age in years and sex. Where available, HLA class I and class II types were obtained from metadata supplied by the sample provider rather than from assay-based typing.

Another Seattle source contributed samples from volunteer blood donors who had recovered from COVID-19. Collaborating institutions collected whole blood in K2EDTA tubes following their own protocols. For TCRbeta analysis, collaborators shipped samples in one of three forms: frozen whole blood, isolated PBMCs, or DNA extracted from either of those sample types. The immunoSEQ Assay, a bias-controlled multiplex PCR, was used to amplify TCRbeta CDR3 regions from genomic DNA. Under the source paper's analysis protocol: Nucleated cell counts per sample were estimated from amplification of reference gene primers within the assay. To quantify the absolute abundance of each unique TCRbeta CDR3 rearrangement, sequence reads were collapsed and filtered. For each sample, productive Simpson clonality was calculated as the square root of Simpson's diversity index over productive rearrangements. The table was pulled from immuneACCESS by TCRdb, which kept in-frame rearrangements only. Such tables lose some clones; where checked, under half of the loss comes from unresolved V genes, and the rest has no known cause. The DNA gave D and trimming, while V, J and clone size come from that table. The sample table lists approximately 150,000 clones, over 80% of them with a count of one. In total, the top ten clones hold over 35% of the sample.

Results the study describes overall, beyond this receptor: How much clinical and demographic metadata was included differed by source and by participant, and the metadata was provided uncurated.

From cysteine to phenylalanine, the CDR3 is 16 amino acids long. The DNA shown is the 48-base CDR3, in frame from base 1. CDR1 and CDR2 are read off the germline V gene (reference sequence) as LNHDA and SQIVND. V is cut back by 5 bases and J by 0 bases, with 6 bases in the junction unmatched. Material: peripheral blood. This TCR was sampled from a man aged 45-65 years who had recovered from COVID-19. The chain uses TRBV19 and TRBJ1-3; TRBD1 fits 8 bases in the junction. The nucleotide sequence is TGTGCCAGTAGTGCTACAGGGGGACCCTCTGGAAACACCATATATTTT. It encodes CASSATGGPSGNTIYF. The CDR3 plus the reference TRBV19 and TRBJ1-3 genes for the other parts give the full variable domain: DGGITQSPKYLFRKEGQNVTLSCEQNLNHDAMYWYRQDPGQGLRLIYYSQIVNDFQKGDIAEGYSVSREKKESFPLTVTSAQKNPTAFYLCASSATGGPSGNTIYFGEGSWLTVV.